The 5 T cell receptor beta chains given below trace back to one sample, sequenced in a study of CD8+ T cells in alopecia areata. Treatment in this sample: oral pan-JAK inhibitor, 5-10 mg twice daily. Sequencing templates came from extracted RNA that was reverse transcribed into cDNA. TCRdb keeps only in-frame clones here, not all; method: immunoSEQ multiplex PCR. This sample yields more than 90,000 clones, of which about three fifths are seen a single time; around 30% belongs to the top ten. The source was CD8+ T cells sorted from blood, collected at week 4, from a patient treated with tofacitinib. The receptor source for this set is a human donor with alopecia areata.

The CDR3 spells CASSLDQSPYEQYF. CDR3 in DNA: TGCGCCAGCAGCTTGGATCAGAGTCCCTACGAGCAGTACTTC. The V gene is TRBV5-1, the J gene TRBJ2-7; D remains unclear. V was pared by 0 bases and J by 2 bases, with 9 bases between. The germline gives CDR1 SGHRS, CDR2 YFSETQ. The CDR3 runs 14 residues. The entire variable domain, with the rest obtained from reference TRBV5-1 and TRBJ2-7, is as follows: KAGVTQTPRYLIKTRGQQVTLSCSPISGHRSVSWYQQTPGQGLQFLFEYFSETQRNKGNFPGRFSGRQFSNSRSEMNVSTLELGDSALYLCASSLDQSPYEQYFGPGTRLTVT.

This chain uses TRBV2 with TRBJ2-1; no firm D call. The CDR3 totals 10 residues. The V gene's germline CDR1 is SNHLY and CDR2 FYNNEI. The germline V and J ends were trimmed by 7 bases and 9 bases, with 7 bases remaining between them. In DNA form, the CDR3 reads TGTGCCAGCACCCGTTCTGAGCAGTTCTTC. The encoded protein is CASTRSEQFF.

This clone appeared a few times. The chain is built from TRBV29-1 and TRBJ1-2; no reliable D call. The CDR3 is 13 amino acids. CDR1 is SQVTM, CDR2 ANQGSEA, per germline. V lost 1 base, J lost 5 bases, and 11 bases lay in between. The CDR3 is CSVEGEPLYGYTF. DNA for the CDR3: TGCAGCGTTGAAGGGGAGCCGCTATATGGCTACACCTTC.

The chain joins TRBV15 to TRBJ1-1, with D unclear. The V gene lost 0 bases and the J gene lost 1 base, with 3 bases spanning the gap. Germline CDR1 reads LNHNV; CDR2 reads YYDKDF (reference sequence). The CDR3 length is 13 residues. Here the CDR3 reads CATSRDRNTEAFF. The CDR3 DNA sequence: TGTGCCACCAGCAGAGACAGGAACACTGAAGCTTTCTTT.

This chain links TRBV7-2 with TRBJ2-7, with a possible D match to TRBD2 (6 bases). The germline CDR1 and CDR2 sequences are SGHTA and FQGNSA. V lost 4 bases, J lost 2 bases, and 24 bases lay in between. This CDR3 is built from 18 residues. The CDR3, as DNA: TGTGCCAGCAGCTACCTCGGGGGTGCGCTGCCTGACCCCTACGAGCAGTACTTC. Translating gives CASSYLGGALPDPYEQYF.